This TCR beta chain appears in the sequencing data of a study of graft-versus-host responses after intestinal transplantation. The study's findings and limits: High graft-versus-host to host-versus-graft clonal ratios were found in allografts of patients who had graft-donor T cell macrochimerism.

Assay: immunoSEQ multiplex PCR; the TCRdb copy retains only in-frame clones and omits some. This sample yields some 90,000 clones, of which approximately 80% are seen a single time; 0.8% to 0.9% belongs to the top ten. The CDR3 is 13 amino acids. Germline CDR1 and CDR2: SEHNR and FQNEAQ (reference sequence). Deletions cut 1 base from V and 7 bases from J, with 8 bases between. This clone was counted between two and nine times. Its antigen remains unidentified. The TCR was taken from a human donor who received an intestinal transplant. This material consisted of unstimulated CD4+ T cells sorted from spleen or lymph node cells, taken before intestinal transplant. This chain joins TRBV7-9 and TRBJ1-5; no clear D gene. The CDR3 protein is CASSLVAGQPQHF. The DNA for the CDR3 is TGTGCCAGCAGCTTAGTAGCGGGGCAGCCCCAGCATTTT.